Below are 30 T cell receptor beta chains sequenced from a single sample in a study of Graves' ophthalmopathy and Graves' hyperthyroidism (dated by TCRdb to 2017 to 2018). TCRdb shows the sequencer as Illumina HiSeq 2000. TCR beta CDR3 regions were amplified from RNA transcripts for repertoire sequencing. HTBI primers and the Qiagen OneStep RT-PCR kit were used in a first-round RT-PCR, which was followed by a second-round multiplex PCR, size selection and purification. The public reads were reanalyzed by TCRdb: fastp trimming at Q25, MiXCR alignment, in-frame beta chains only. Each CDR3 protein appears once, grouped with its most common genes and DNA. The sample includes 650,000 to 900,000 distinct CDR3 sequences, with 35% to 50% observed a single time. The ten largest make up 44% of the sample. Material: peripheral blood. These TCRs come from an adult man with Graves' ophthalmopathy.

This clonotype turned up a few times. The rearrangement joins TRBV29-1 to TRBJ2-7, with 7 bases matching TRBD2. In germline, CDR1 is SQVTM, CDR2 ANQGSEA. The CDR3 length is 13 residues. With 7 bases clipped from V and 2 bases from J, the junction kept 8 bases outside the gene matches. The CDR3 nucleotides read TGCAGCGCTGGGGGGGGTAGTGCCTACGAGCAGTACTTC. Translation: CSAGGGSAYEQYF.

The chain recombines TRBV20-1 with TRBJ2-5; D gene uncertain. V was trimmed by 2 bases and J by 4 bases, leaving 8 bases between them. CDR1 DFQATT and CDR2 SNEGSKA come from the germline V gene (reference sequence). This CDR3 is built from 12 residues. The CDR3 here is CSARPTTETQYF. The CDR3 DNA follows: TGCAGTGCTAGACCGACAACAGAGACCCAGTACTTC.

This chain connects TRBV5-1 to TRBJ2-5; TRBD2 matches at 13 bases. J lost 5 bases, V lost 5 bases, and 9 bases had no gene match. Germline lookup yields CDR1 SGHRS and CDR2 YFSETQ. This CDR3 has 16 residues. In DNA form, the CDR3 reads TGCGCCAGCAGGCCGGGACTAGCGGGAATCGGGGAGACCCAGTACTTC. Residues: CASRPGLAGIGETQYF.

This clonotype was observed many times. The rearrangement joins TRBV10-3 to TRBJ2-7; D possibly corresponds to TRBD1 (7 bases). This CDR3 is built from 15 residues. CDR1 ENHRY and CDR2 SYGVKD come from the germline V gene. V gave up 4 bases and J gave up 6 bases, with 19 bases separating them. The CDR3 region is CAISAVGRGELEQYF. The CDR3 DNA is TGTGCCATCAGTGCCGTGGGCAGGGGGGAGCTCGAGCAGTACTTC.

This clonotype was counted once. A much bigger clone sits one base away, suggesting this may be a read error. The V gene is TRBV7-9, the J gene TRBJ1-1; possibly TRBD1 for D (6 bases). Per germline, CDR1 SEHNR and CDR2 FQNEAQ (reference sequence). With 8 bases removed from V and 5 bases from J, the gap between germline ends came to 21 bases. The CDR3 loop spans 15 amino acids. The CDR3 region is CASGTNTGLGTEAFF. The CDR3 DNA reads TGTGCCAGCGGCACCAACACAGGGTTGGGGACTGAAGCTTTCTTT.

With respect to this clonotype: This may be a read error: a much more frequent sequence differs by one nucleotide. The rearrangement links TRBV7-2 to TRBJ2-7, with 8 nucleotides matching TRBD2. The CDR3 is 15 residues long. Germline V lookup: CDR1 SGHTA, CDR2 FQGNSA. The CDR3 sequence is CANSLQAGEIYEQYF. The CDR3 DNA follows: TGTGCCAACAGCTTACAAGCGGGAGAGATCTACGAGCAGTACTTC.

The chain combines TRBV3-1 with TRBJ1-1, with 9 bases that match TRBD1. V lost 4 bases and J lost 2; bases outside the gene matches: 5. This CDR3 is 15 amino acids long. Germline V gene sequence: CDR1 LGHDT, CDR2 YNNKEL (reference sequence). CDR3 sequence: CASSRRTGANTEAFF. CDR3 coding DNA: TGTGCCAGCAGCCGACGGACAGGGGCCAACACTGAAGCTTTCTTT.

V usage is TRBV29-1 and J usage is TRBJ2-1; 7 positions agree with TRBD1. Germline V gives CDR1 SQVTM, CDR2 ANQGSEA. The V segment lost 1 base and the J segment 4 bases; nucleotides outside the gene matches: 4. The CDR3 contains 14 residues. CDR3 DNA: TGCAGCGTTGAAGGGCAGGGGGTTTACAATGAGCAGTTCTTC. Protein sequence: CSVEGQGVYNEQFF.

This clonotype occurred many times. CDR3 in amino acids: CASMRGENTEAFF. CDR3 coding DNA: TGTGCCAGCATGCGGGGCGAGAACACTGAAGCTTTCTTT. V usage is TRBV9 and J usage is TRBJ1-1, with D possibly TRBD1 on 5 matching bases. This CDR3 comprises 13 residues. The germline V and J ends were trimmed by 6 bases and 1 base, with 10 bases remaining between them. Per germline, CDR1 SGDLS and CDR2 YYNGEE.

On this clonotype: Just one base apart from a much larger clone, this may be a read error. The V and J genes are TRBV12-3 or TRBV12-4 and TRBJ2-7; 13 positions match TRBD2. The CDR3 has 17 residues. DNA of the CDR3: TGTGCCAGCAGTCCAGGGACTAGCGGGAACCGCCCCTACGGGCAGTACTTC. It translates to CASSPGTSGNRPYGQYF.

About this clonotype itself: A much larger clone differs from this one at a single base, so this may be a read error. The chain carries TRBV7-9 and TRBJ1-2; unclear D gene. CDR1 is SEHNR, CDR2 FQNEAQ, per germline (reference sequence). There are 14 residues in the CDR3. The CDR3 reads CASGLPGMNYGYTF. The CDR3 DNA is TGTGCCAGCGGCTTACCGGGGATGAACTATGGCTACACCTTC.

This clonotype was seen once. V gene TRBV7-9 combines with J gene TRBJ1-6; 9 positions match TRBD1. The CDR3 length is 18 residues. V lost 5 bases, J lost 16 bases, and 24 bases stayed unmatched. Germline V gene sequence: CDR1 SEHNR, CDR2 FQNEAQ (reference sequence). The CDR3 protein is CASSHQGQGSFARGRLHF. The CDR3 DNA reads TGTGCCAGCAGCCACCAGGGACAGGGTTCTTTCGCACGGGGCCGACTCCACTTT.

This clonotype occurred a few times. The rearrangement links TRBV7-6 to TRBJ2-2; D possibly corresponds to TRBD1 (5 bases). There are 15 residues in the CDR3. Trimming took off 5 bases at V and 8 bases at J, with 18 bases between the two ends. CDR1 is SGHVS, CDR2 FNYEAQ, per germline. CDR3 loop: CASSQPGQGFGELFF. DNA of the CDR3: TGTGCCAGCAGCCAGCCTGGGCAGGGATTTGGGGAGCTGTTTTTT.

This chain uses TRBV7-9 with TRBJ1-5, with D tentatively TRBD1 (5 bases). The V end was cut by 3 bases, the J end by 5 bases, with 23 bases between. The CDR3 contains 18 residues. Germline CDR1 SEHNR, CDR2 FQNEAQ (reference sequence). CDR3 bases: TGTGCCAGCAGCTTGGAAGAGGGCGGGGAAAGGGGCCATCAGCCCCAGCATTTT. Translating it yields CASSLEEGGERGHQPQHF.

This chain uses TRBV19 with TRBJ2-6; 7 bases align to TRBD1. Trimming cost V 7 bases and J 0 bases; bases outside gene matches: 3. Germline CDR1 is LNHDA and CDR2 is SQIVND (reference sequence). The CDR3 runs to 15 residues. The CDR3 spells CASTKGASGANVLTF. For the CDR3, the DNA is TGTGCCAGTACTAAGGGGGCCTCTGGGGCCAACGTCCTGACTTTC.

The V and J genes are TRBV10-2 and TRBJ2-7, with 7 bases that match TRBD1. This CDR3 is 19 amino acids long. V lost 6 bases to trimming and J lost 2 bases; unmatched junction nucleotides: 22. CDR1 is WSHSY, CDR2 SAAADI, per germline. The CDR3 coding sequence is TGCGCCAGCAGGGGACCGATGACAGGGAGTGGTGGAGTAGCCTACGAGCAGTACTTC. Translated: CASRGPMTGSGGVAYEQYF.

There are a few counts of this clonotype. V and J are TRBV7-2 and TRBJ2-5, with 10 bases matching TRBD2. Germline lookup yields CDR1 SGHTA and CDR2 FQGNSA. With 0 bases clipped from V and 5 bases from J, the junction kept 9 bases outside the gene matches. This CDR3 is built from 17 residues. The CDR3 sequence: CASSLAGLAARGETQYF. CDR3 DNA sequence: TGTGCCAGCAGCTTAGCAGGACTAGCGGCACGAGGGGAGACCCAGTACTTC.

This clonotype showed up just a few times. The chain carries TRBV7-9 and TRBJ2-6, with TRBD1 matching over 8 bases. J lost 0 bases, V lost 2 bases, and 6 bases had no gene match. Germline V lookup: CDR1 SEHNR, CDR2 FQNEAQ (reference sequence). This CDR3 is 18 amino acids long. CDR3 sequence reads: CASSLTDRGASGANVLTF. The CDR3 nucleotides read TGTGCCAGCAGCTTAACCGACAGGGGCGCCTCTGGGGCCAACGTCCTGACTTTC.

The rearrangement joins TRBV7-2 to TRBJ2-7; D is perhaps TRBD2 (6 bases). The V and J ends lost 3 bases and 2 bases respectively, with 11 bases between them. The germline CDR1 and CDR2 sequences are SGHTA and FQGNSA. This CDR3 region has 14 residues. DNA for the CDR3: TGTGCCAGCAGCTTCTTTCCGGGGGCCTACGAGCAGTACTTC. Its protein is CASSFFPGAYEQYF.

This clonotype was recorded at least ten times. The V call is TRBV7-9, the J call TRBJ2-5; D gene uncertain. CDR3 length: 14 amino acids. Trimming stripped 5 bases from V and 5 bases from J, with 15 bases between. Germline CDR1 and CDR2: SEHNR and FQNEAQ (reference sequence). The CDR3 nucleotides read TGTGCCAGCAGCCCGCGCAGAGTTCGTGAGACCCAGTACTTC. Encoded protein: CASSPRRVRETQYF.

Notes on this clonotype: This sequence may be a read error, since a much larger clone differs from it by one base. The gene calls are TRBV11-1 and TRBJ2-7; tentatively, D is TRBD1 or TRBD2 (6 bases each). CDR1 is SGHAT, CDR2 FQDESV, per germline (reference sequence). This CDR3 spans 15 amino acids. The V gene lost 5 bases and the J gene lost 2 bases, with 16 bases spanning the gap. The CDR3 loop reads CASSLWKGGPYEQYF. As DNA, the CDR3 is TGTGCCAGCAGCCTGTGGAAGGGGGGACCCTACGAGCAGTACTTC.

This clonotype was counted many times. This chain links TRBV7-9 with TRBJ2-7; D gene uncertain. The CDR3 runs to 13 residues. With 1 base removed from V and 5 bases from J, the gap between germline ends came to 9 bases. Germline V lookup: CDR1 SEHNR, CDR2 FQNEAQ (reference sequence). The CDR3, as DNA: TGTGCCAGCAGCTTAGAGGTGGGAAACGAGCAGTACTTC. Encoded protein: CASSLEVGNEQYF.

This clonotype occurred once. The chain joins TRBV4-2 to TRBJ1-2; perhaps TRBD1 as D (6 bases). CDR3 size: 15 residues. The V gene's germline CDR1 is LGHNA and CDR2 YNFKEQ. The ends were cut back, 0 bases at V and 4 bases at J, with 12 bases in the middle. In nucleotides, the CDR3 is TGTGCCAGCAGCCAAGATCGAGGGGGGGCCTATGGCTACACCTTC. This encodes CASSQDRGGAYGYTF.

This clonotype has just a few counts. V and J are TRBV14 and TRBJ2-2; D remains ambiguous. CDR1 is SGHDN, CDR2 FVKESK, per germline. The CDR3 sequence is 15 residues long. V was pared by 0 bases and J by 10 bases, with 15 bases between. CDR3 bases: TGTGCCAGCAGCCAAGAACAAGGTAGTGGTGTGGAGCTGTTTTTT. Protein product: CASSQEQGSGVELFF.

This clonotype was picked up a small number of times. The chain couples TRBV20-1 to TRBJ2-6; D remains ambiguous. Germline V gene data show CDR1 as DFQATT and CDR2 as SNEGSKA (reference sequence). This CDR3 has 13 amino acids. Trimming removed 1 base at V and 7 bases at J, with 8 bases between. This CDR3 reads CSARGPEANVLTF. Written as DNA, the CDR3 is TGCAGTGCTAGAGGACCTGAAGCCAACGTCCTGACTTTC.

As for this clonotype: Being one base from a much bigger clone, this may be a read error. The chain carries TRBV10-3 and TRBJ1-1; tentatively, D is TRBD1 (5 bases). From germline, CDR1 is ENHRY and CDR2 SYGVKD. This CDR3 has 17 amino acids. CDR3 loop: CAISDPWGDGENTEALF. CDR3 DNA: TGTGCCATCAGTGATCCATGGGGGGACGGAGAGAACACTGAAGCTCTCTTT.

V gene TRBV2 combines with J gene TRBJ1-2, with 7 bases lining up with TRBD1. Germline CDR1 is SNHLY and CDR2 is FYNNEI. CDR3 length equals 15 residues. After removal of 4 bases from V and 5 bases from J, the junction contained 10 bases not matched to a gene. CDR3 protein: CASSARRGPKYGYTF. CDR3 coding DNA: TGTGCCAGCAGTGCTAGAAGGGGGCCGAAATATGGCTACACCTTC. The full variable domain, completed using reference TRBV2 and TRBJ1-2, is EPEVTQTPSHQVTQMGQEVILRCVPISNHLYFYWYRQILGQKVEFLVSFYNNEISEKSEIFDDQFSVERPDGSNFTLKIRSTKLEDSAMYFCASSARRGPKYGYTFGSGTRLTVV.

The CDR3 nucleotides read TGCAGTGCTAGAGATCAAAGGTCGGCAGGGGTTATCCAGCCCCAGCATTTT. It codes for CSARDQRSAGVIQPQHF. The genes are TRBV20-1 and TRBJ1-5, with a possible D match to TRBD1 (6 bases). The CDR3 length is 17 residues. Germline V gene sequence: CDR1 DFQATT, CDR2 SNEGSKA (reference sequence). Between the trimmed V and J ends, which lost 0 bases and 7 bases, there was a span of 22 bases.

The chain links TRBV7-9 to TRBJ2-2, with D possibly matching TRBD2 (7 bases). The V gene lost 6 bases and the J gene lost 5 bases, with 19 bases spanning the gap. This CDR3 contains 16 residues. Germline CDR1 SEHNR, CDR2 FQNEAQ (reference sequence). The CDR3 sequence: CASSPHRGAGTGELFF. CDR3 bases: TGTGCCAGCAGTCCCCACCGGGGGGCTGGGACCGGGGAGCTGTTTTTT.

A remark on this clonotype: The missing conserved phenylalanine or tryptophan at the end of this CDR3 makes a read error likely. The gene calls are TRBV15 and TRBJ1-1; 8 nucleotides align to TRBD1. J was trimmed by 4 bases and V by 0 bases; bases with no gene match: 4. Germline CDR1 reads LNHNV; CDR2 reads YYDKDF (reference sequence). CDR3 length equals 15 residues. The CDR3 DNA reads TGTGCCACCAGCAGAGAAAACAGGGGGACCACTGAAGCTTTCCTT. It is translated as CATSRENRGTTEAFL.